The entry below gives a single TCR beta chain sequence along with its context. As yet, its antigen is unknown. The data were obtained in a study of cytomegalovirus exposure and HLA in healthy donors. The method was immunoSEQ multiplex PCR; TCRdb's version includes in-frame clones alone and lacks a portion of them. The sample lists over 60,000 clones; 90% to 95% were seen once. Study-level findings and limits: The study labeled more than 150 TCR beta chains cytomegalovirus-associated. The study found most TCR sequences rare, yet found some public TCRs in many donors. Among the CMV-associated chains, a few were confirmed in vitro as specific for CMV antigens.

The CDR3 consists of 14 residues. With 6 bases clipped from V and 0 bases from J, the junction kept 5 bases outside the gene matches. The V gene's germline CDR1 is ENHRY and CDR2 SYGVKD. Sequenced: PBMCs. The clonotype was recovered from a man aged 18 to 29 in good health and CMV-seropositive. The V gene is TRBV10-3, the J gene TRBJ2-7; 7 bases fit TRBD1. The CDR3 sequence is CAISGQAHSYEQYF. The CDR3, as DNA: TGTGCCATCAGCGGACAGGCCCACTCCTACGAGCAGTACTTC.